This is a list of T cell receptor beta chains from one sample in a study of blood T cell repertoires in COVID-19. Data came from immunoSEQ multiplex PCR; TCRdb stores just in-frame clones and leaves some out. The table lists approximately 250,000 clones, roughly four fifths of them singletons. The sample taken for sequencing was PBMCs or T cells enriched from blood (not recorded which). All receptors derive from a man younger than 45 with acute COVID-19. CDR3s include the opening cysteine and the closing phenylalanine or tryptophan. Each record gives: J gene, V gene, D gene, clone size, CDR3 DNA, CDR3 protein. The D gene is left open where the match is weak. Only some rows state a clone size, as once, few, many or a class for expanded clones.

j_gene: TRBJ2-1
v_gene: TRBV24-1
d_gene: TRBD1
abundance: once
CDR3nt: TGTGCCACCAGTGATCCGACAGGGGATTTGTACAATGAGCAGTTCTTC
CDR3aa: CATSDPTGDLYNEQFF

j_gene: TRBJ2-1
v_gene: TRBV28
d_gene: TRBD2
abundance: .
CDR3nt: TGTGCCAGCAGTGTAATGTTAGCGGGAGGGATGGGTGAGCAGTTCTTC
CDR3aa: CASSVMLAGGMGEQFF

j_gene: TRBJ2-2
v_gene: TRBV6-5
d_gene: TRBD1
abundance: few
CDR3nt: TGTGCCAGCAATCCACAGGGGGCTTTAACCGGGGAGCTGTTTTTT
CDR3aa: CASNPQGALTGELFF

j_gene: TRBJ1-4
v_gene: TRBV6-5
d_gene: TRBD1
abundance: .
CDR3nt: TGTGCCAGCAGTTACCGGACAGGGTACGGGGAAAAACTGTTTTTT
CDR3aa: CASSYRTGYGEKLFF

j_gene: TRBJ1-4
v_gene: TRBV19
d_gene: .
abundance: .
CDR3nt: TGTGCCAGTAGTAACACGGGACAATCTAATGAAAAACTGTTTTTT
CDR3aa: CASSNTGQSNEKLFF

j_gene: TRBJ1-1
v_gene: TRBV24-1
d_gene: .
abundance: .
CDR3nt: TGTGCCACCAAATTTGGACATCGAGCTTTCTTT
CDR3aa: CATKFGHRAFF

j_gene: TRBJ1-4
v_gene: TRBV12-3/TRBV12-4
d_gene: .
abundance: .
CDR3nt: TGTGCCAGCAAACAGGAAAAACTGTTTTTT
CDR3aa: CASKQEKLFF

j_gene: TRBJ2-1
v_gene: TRBV7-2
d_gene: TRBD2
abundance: once
CDR3nt: TGTGCCAGCAGCTTAGTAGCTAGCGGGAGCTACAATGAGCAGTTCTTC
CDR3aa: CASSLVASGSYNEQFF

j_gene: TRBJ2-5
v_gene: TRBV30
d_gene: .
abundance: .
CDR3nt: TGTGCCTGGAGTGAAACGGGAGTGTTCGTAGAGACCCAGTACTTC
CDR3aa: CAWSETGVFVETQYF

j_gene: TRBJ1-5
v_gene: TRBV30
d_gene: TRBD1
abundance: .
CDR3nt: TGTGCCTGGAGTAAATCCGACAATAATGGCAGGGGGCGTAGAAATAGCAATCAGCCCCAGCATTTT
CDR3aa: CAWSKSDNNGRGRRNSNQPQHF

j_gene: TRBJ2-1
v_gene: TRBV5-1
d_gene: TRBD1
abundance: .
CDR3nt: TGCGCCGGACCCGGGACAGGGCTACGTGAGCAGTTCTTC
CDR3aa: CAGPGTGLREQFF

j_gene: TRBJ2-1
v_gene: TRBV6-5
d_gene: TRBD2
abundance: many
CDR3nt: TGTGCCAGCAGTCGCGGGAGCTCCTACAATGAGCAGTTCTTC
CDR3aa: CASSRGSSYNEQFF

j_gene: TRBJ1-1
v_gene: TRBV11-2
d_gene: .
abundance: .
CDR3nt: TGTGCCAGCAGCTCCACGAGTGGGACAGAAGCTTTCTTT
CDR3aa: CASSSTSGTEAFF

j_gene: TRBJ1-1
v_gene: TRBV27
d_gene: .
abundance: .
CDR3nt: TGTGCCAGCAGTCATACACAGGATTATGAAGCTTTCTTT
CDR3aa: CASSHTQDYEAFF

j_gene: TRBJ2-5
v_gene: TRBV19
d_gene: .
abundance: .
CDR3nt: TGTGCCAGTAGTGCCCCCCAGGTCCAGTACTTC
CDR3aa: CASSAPQVQYF

j_gene: TRBJ1-6
v_gene: TRBV19
d_gene: .
abundance: .
CDR3nt: TGTGCCAGTAGGGTACGCGACGGGAGGTTGGGTTCACCCCTCCACTTT
CDR3aa: CASRVRDGRLGSPLHF

j_gene: TRBJ1-6
v_gene: TRBV6-1
d_gene: .
abundance: few
CDR3nt: TGTGCCAGCAGTGAAGCGGAAGGGGAGGACCTTAGATTTTCACCCCTCCACTTT
CDR3aa: CASSEAEGEDLRFSPLHF

j_gene: TRBJ2-3
v_gene: TRBV5-1
d_gene: TRBD2
abundance: .
CDR3nt: TGCGCCAGCCACCTTATTGGCGGGGGGGCCGATACGCAGTATTTT
CDR3aa: CASHLIGGGADTQYF

j_gene: TRBJ1-6
v_gene: TRBV6-5
d_gene: TRBD1
abundance: .
CDR3nt: TGTGCCAGCAGCTGGGACAGCTATACCCTCCACTTT
CDR3aa: CASSWDSYTLHF

j_gene: TRBJ1-5
v_gene: TRBV30
d_gene: TRBD1
abundance: few
CDR3nt: TGTGCCTGGAGTCCGGACAGGGGCACTGGGGGCAATCAGCCCCAGCATTTT
CDR3aa: CAWSPDRGTGGNQPQHF

j_gene: TRBJ2-5
v_gene: TRBV24-1
d_gene: .
abundance: once
CDR3nt: TGTGCCACCAGTGACCGGACAGCGCAAGAGACCCAGTACTTC
CDR3aa: CATSDRTAQETQYF

j_gene: TRBJ2-2
v_gene: TRBV7-9
d_gene: TRBD2
abundance: .
CDR3nt: TGTGCCACCGACCCGGAGGGCGGGAGGTTTTACACCGGGGAGCTGTTTTTT
CDR3aa: CATDPEGGRFYTGELFF

j_gene: TRBJ2-2
v_gene: TRBV11-2
d_gene: TRBD1
abundance: .
CDR3nt: TGTGCCAGCAGCCTCAGACAGGGGAACACCGGGGAGCTGTTTTTT
CDR3aa: CASSLRQGNTGELFF

j_gene: TRBJ1-1
v_gene: TRBV5-4
d_gene: TRBD1
abundance: .
CDR3nt: TGTGCCAGCAGCTTGATGCAGGGGGCCAGGACTGAAGCTTTCTTT
CDR3aa: CASSLMQGARTEAFF

j_gene: TRBJ2-1
v_gene: TRBV11-2
d_gene: TRBD2
abundance: .
CDR3nt: TGTGCCAGCAGCCTGGGAGGGGTCGGGATTGAGCAGTTCTTC
CDR3aa: CASSLGGVGIEQFF